These 32 T cell receptor beta chains were sequenced from one sample in a study of graft-versus-host responses after intestinal transplantation. Antigen specificity for these receptors is unknown. Sequenced by immunoSEQ multiplex PCR; TCRdb stores in-frame clones only, minus some. Of about 100,000 clones listed, about 90% are singletons. The source material was unstimulated CD4+ T cells sorted from spleen or lymph node cells, sampled before transplant. Every receptor here comes from a human donor who was the organ donor for an intestinal transplant.

The rearrangement joins TRBV5-1 to TRBJ1-2; unclear D gene. Trimming shortened V by 4 bases and J by 4 bases, and 8 bases separated the two germline ends. Per the germline V gene, CDR1 is SGHRS and CDR2 is YFSETQ. This CDR3 contains 12 residues. As DNA, the CDR3 is TGCGCCAGCAGCATGAATAGCTATGGCTACACCTTC. Protein: CASSMNSYGYTF. Based on the CDR3 plus reference TRBV5-1 and TRBJ1-2, the full variable domain is KAGVTQTPRYLIKTRGQQVTLSCSPISGHRSVSWYQQTPGQGLQFLFEYFSETQRNKGNFPGRFSGRQFSNSRSEMNVSTLELGDSALYLCASSMNSYGYTFGSGTRLTVV.

The CDR3 sequence is CASTPGLFNTDTQYF. The DNA for the CDR3 is TGTGCTAGTACGCCGGGACTCTTTAACACAGATACGCAGTATTTT. V and J are TRBV12-5 and TRBJ2-3; D possibly corresponds to TRBD2 (6 bases). Looked up from germline, CDR1 is LGHNT and CDR2 is FRNRAP. Trimming removed 8 bases from V and 2 bases from J, with 17 bases in between. CDR3 length: 15 residues.

The rearrangement links TRBV28 to TRBJ1-1, with no clear D. Germline CDR1 MDHEN, CDR2 SYDVKM. V lost 7 bases, J lost 0 bases, and 15 bases lay in between. The CDR3 runs to 15 residues. CDR3 nucleotide sequence: TGTGCCAGCACCCTTAGTTCCGTCATGAACACTGAAGCTTTCTTT. This translates into CASTLSSVMNTEAFF.

The rearrangement links TRBV27 to TRBJ1-2, with D maybe TRBD1 (6 bases). This CDR3 region has 12 residues. CDR1 MNHEY and CDR2 SMNVEV come from the germline V gene (reference sequence). V was trimmed by 6 bases and J by 2 bases, leaving 7 bases between them. This CDR3 reads CASRRGNYGYTF. Written as DNA, the CDR3 is TGTGCCAGCAGGAGGGGGAACTATGGCTACACCTTC.

The V call is TRBV6-5, the J call TRBJ2-1, with D possibly being TRBD1 or TRBD2 (5 bases each). Germline V lookup: CDR1 MNHEY, CDR2 SVGAGI. The CDR3 sequence is 13 residues long. Deletions cut 11 bases from V and 11 bases from J, with 22 bases between. The CDR3 is CAARDQNVRKQFF. CDR3 nucleotides: TGTGCCGCCAGGGACCAAAATGTACGTAAGCAGTTCTTC.

The chain has TRBV2 and TRBJ2-7, with D unclear. Trimming cost V 1 base and J 4 bases, with 8 bases left between them. Germline V lookup: CDR1 SNHLY, CDR2 FYNNEI. This CDR3 has 13 residues. CDR3 protein: CASSEDLGYEQYF. The CDR3 coding sequence is TGTGCCAGCAGTGAAGATTTGGGGTACGAGCAGTACTTC.

The gene calls are TRBV6-5 and TRBJ2-2; D unresolved. The CDR3 contains 14 residues. In germline, CDR1 is MNHEY, CDR2 SVGAGI. Trimming removed 2 bases from V and 6 bases from J, with 10 bases in between. CDR3 coding DNA: TGTGCCAGCAGTTACGCTTCCCCGTCCGGGGAGCTGTTTTTT. It codes for CASSYASPSGELFF.

This chain uses TRBV11-1 with TRBJ2-7; the match to TRBD2 covers 15 bases. CDR3 length: 15 residues. Germline V gene lookup returns CDR1 SGHAT and CDR2 FQDESV (reference sequence). V dropped 5 bases and J dropped 4; count of bases not matched to a gene: 3. CDR3 sequence reads: CASSRTSGGGYEQYF. The CDR3 DNA sequence: TGTGCCAGCAGCCGGACTAGCGGGGGGGGGTACGAGCAGTACTTC. The variable domain in full, completed from reference TRBV11-1 and TRBJ2-7, reads EAEVAQSPRYKITEKSQAVAFWCDPISGHATLYWYRQILGQGPELLVQFQDESVVDDSQLPKDRFSAERLKGVDSTLKIQPAELGDSAMYLCASSRTSGGGYEQYFGPGTRLTVT.

This chain connects TRBV7-2 to TRBJ2-7, with unresolved D. CDR1 and CDR2 (germline): SGHTA, FQGNSA. Trimming took 2 bases from V and 3 from J, leaving 5 bases between them. CDR3 length: 12 residues. This CDR3 reads CASSLRRYEQYF. The CDR3 nucleotides are TGTGCCAGCAGCTTACGGCGCTACGAGCAGTACTTC.

This chain joins TRBV7-9 and TRBJ1-6, with 10 bases identical to TRBD1. From germline, CDR1 is SEHNR and CDR2 FQNEAQ (reference sequence). The CDR3 contains 18 residues. V was pared by 4 bases and J by 4 bases, with 10 bases of the junction left unmatched. The CDR3 nucleotides read TGTGCCAGCAGCTCCAGACAGGGGGCCATGAAATATAATTCACCCCTCCACTTT. It is translated as CASSSRQGAMKYNSPLHF.

The V gene is TRBV6-1, the J gene TRBJ1-5; D uncertain. The germline V and J ends were trimmed by 2 bases and 7 bases, with 15 bases remaining between them. CDR3 length equals 15 residues. CDR1 and CDR2 from the germline V gene are MNHNS and SASEGT. The DNA for the CDR3 is TGTGCCAGCAGTGAATCTGTCGGAGTTTGGCAGCCCCAGCATTTT. It is translated as CASSESVGVWQPQHF.

This clone was seen just once. The chain combines TRBV5-1 with TRBJ1-1, with TRBD1 as a possible D gene (5 bases). Germline assignment: CDR1 SGHRS and CDR2 YFSETQ. CDR3 length: 14 residues. Trimming removed 1 base from V and 3 bases from J, with 10 bases in between. CDR3 sequence (DNA): TGCGCCAGCAGCTTGAGCGGGGGGGACACTGAAGCTTTCTTT. Protein product: CASSLSGGDTEAFF.

This chain links TRBV28 with TRBJ2-4; tentatively, D is TRBD1 (7 bases). V was shortened by 5 bases and J by 0 bases, with 20 bases between the two germline ends. The length of the CDR3 is 18 residues. The V gene's germline CDR1 is MDHEN and CDR2 SYDVKM. Here the CDR3 reads CASSLRDRGGIAKNIQYF. CDR3 sequence (DNA): TGTGCCAGCAGTCTCCGGGACAGAGGGGGGATAGCCAAAAACATTCAGTACTTC.

The J gene is TRBJ2-1, the V gene TRBV6-4; no reliable D call. This CDR3 contains 15 residues. Trimming took off 3 bases at V and 0 bases at J, with 9 bases between the two ends. CDR1 and CDR2 (germline): MRHNA, SNTAGT. In DNA, the CDR3 is TGTGCCAGCAGTGAAGGGTACAGCTCCTACAATGAGCAGTTCTTC. Encoded protein: CASSEGYSSYNEQFF.

The chain joins TRBV30 to TRBJ1-5; 9 positions match TRBD1. Trimming at V came to 5 bases and at J to 4 bases, leaving 3 bases not matched to a gene. In germline, CDR1 is GTSNPN, CDR2 SVGIG (reference sequence). CDR3 size: 13 residues. For the CDR3, the DNA is TGTGCCTGGGGGGACAGGGCAAATCAGCCCCAGCATTTT. It yields the protein CAWGDRANQPQHF. The variable domain in full, with the rest retrieved from reference TRBV30 and TRBJ1-5, is SQTIHQWPATLVQPVGSPLSLECTVEGTSNPNLYWYRQAAGRGLQLLFYSVGIGQISSEVPQNLSASRPQDRQFILSSKKLLLSDSGFYLCAWGDRANQPQHFGDGTRLSIL.

The gene calls are TRBV7-3 and TRBJ2-3, with 8 bases matching TRBD2. The J segment lost 5 bases and the V segment lost 5 bases, leaving 6 bases of the junction unmatched. This CDR3 contains 14 residues. CDR1 SGHTA and CDR2 FQGTGA come from the germline V gene. The DNA for the CDR3 is TGTGCCAGCAGCCTCCGGGCGGGGGGAGATACGCAGTATTTT. Protein product: CASSLRAGGDTQYF.

This clone turned up a few times. CDR3 sequence: CASSPTGKGQPQHF. CDR3 bases: TGTGCCAGTAGTCCGACAGGGAAGGGTCAGCCCCAGCATTTT. The chain is built from TRBV19 and TRBJ1-5; 7 nucleotides match TRBD1. Per the germline V gene, CDR1 is LNHDA and CDR2 is SQIVND (reference sequence). There are 14 residues in the CDR3. Trimming removed 5 bases from V and 6 bases from J; junction bases left unmatched: 7.

The V and J genes are TRBV28 and TRBJ2-3, with D possibly matching TRBD1 (7 bases). The CDR3 sequence is 14 residues long. The V gene lost 5 bases and the J gene lost 6 bases, with 15 bases spanning the gap. Germline values: CDR1 MDHEN, CDR2 SYDVKM. The CDR3 DNA is TGTGCCAGCAGTACACATGGAGGGGGCGATACGCAGTATTTT. Protein sequence: CASSTHGGGDTQYF. Filled out from reference TRBV28 and TRBJ2-3, the complete variable domain reads DVKVTQSSRYLVKRTGEKVFLECVQDMDHENMFWYRQDPGLGLRLIYFSYDVKMKEKGDIPEGYSVSREKKERFSLILESASTNQTSMYLCASSTHGGGDTQYFGPGTRLTVL.

CDR3 in amino acids: CASSHWDSYEQYF. The CDR3, as DNA: TGTGCCAGCAGCCATTGGGACTCCTACGAGCAGTACTTC. The V call is TRBV16, the J call TRBJ2-7; D call uncertain. The germline CDR1 and CDR2 sequences are KGHSY and FQNENV. The CDR3 consists of 13 residues. V was trimmed by 3 bases and J by 0 bases, leaving 6 bases between them.

V and J are TRBV5-6 and TRBJ2-2; maybe TRBD1 (5 bases). This CDR3 spans 15 amino acids. Looked up from germline, CDR1 is SGHDT and CDR2 is YYEEEE. V gave up 1 base and J gave up 4 bases, with 11 bases separating them. The chain's CDR3 is CASSLRRDGTGELFF. Written as DNA, the CDR3 is TGTGCCAGCAGCTTGCGCAGGGATGGCACCGGGGAGCTGTTTTTT.

The V and J genes are TRBV28 and TRBJ2-7; possibly TRBD1 for D (6 bases). The germline V gene has CDR1 MDHEN and CDR2 SYDVKM. V lost 6 bases, J lost 1 base, and 16 bases lay in between. This CDR3 has 15 residues. The DNA for the CDR3 is TGTGCCAGCAGCCCAAACAGGGTAGTGTCCTACGAGCAGTACTTC. Its translation is CASSPNRVVSYEQYF.

The V call is TRBV7-3, the J call TRBJ2-2, with 10 bases lining up with TRBD2. Trimming cost V 6 bases and J 4 bases; bases outside gene matches: 8. This CDR3 region has 16 residues. Germline V gene sequence: CDR1 SGHTA, CDR2 FQGTGA. The CDR3 nucleotides read TGTGCCAGCAGTTCGAGCGGGGGGGTCGGCACCGGGGAGCTGTTTTTT. It is translated as CASSSSGGVGTGELFF. The whole variable domain, remainder taken from reference TRBV7-3 and TRBJ2-2, is GAGVSQTPSNKVTEKGKYVELRCDPISGHTALYWYRQSLGQGPEFLIYFQGTGAADDSGLPNDRFFAVRPEGSVSTLKIQRTERGDSAVYLCASSSSGGVGTGELFFGEGSRLTVL.

This clone was recorded only once. The chain is built from TRBV6-5 and TRBJ1-6; weak D call: TRBD1 (5 bases). The V end was cut by 6 bases, the J end by 6 bases, with 12 bases between. Germline CDR1 and CDR2: MNHEY and SVGAGI. The length of the CDR3 is 14 residues. CDR3 DNA sequence: TGTGCCAGCAGACGGACAACCCTTAATTCACCCCTCCACTTT. Its protein product is CASRRTTLNSPLHF.

V gene TRBV25-1 combines with J gene TRBJ1-5, with D possibly being TRBD1 (6 bases). The V gene lost 4 bases and the J gene lost 4 bases, with 8 bases spanning the gap. CDR1 and CDR2 from the germline V gene are MGHDK and SYGVNS. CDR3 length: 13 amino acids. The CDR3 DNA reads TGTGCCAGCAGTGGCCAGGGGAATCAGCCCCAGCATTTT. Residues: CASSGQGNQPQHF.

This clone came up a few times. J is TRBJ2-1 and V is TRBV7-6; TRBD1 agrees at 10 bases. V shed 5 bases, J shed 7 bases, and the junction held 8 bases outside the gene matches. The CDR3 runs to 15 residues. Germline values: CDR1 SGHVS, CDR2 FNYEAQ. This chain's CDR3 is CASSQPGQGINEQFF. CDR3 DNA sequence: TGTGCCAGCAGCCAACCGGGACAGGGGATAAATGAGCAGTTCTTC.

The rearrangement joins TRBV10-3 to TRBJ1-4; 7 bases are shared with TRBD1. J was trimmed by 7 bases and V by 10 bases; bases with no gene match: 12. The CDR3 contains 14 residues. Germline CDR1 ENHRY, CDR2 SYGVKD. CDR3: CATATGPGGEKLFF. The CDR3 coding sequence is TGTGCCACCGCTACAGGGCCAGGGGGTGAAAAACTGTTTTTT.

The CDR3 protein is CAWSYTFYGYTF. The DNA for the CDR3 is TGTGCCTGGAGTTATACATTCTATGGCTACACCTTC. The chain employs TRBV30 and TRBJ1-2, with D hard to call. Germline V gene data show CDR1 as GTSNPN and CDR2 as SVGIG (reference sequence). Trimming shortened V by 2 bases and J by 4 bases, and 8 bases separated the two germline ends. CDR3 length equals 12 residues.

The V call is TRBV25-1, the J call TRBJ1-1; TRBD1 is a possible D gene (5 bases). The germline V gene has CDR1 MGHDK and CDR2 SYGVNS. The V end was cut by 2 bases, the J end by 6 bases, with 16 bases between. There are 15 residues in the CDR3. Written as DNA, the CDR3 is TGTGCCAGCAGTGAAGATCGGCCGGGGCTGGCTGAAGCTTTCTTT. Its protein product is CASSEDRPGLAEAFF.

The J gene is TRBJ2-3, the V gene TRBV19; 13 positions match TRBD2. The CDR3 totals 16 residues. V lost 4 bases to trimming and J lost 4 bases; unmatched junction nucleotides: 5. The germline CDR1 and CDR2 sequences are LNHDA and SQIVND (reference sequence). The CDR3 DNA follows: TGTGCCAGTAGTAAAGGGACTAGCGGGGAGGCAGATACGCAGTATTTT. Amino acids: CASSKGTSGEADTQYF.

This clone was detected only once. V gene TRBV11-2 combines with J gene TRBJ1-2; D may be TRBD1 (6 bases). The CDR3 runs to 14 residues. CDR1 SGHAT and CDR2 FQNNGV come from the germline V gene. V lost 4 bases, J lost 6 bases, and 15 bases lay in between. CDR3 region: CASSSSTQGNGYTF. CDR3 DNA sequence: TGTGCCAGCAGCTCCTCTACACAGGGAAATGGCTACACCTTC.

This clone has just one count. The chain recombines TRBV11-2 with TRBJ1-3; D is possibly TRBD1 (6 bases). This CDR3 contains 16 residues. Deletions cut 4 bases from V and 3 bases from J, with 16 bases between. Germline CDR1 is SGHAT and CDR2 is FQNNGV. As DNA, the CDR3 is TGTGCCAGCAGCTCCGTCAGGGGAAGCTTTGGAAACACCATATATTTT. Residues: CASSSVRGSFGNTIYF.

This chain connects TRBV4-1 to TRBJ1-2, with 10 bases that match TRBD1. V shed 5 bases, J shed 3 bases, and the junction held 6 bases outside the gene matches. The CDR3 has 15 residues. Germline V gene data show CDR1 as MGHRA and CDR2 as YSYEKL. The CDR3 bases are TGCGCCAGCAGCACCCGACAGGGGGCGGACTATGGCTACACCTTC. Residues: CASSTRQGADYGYTF.